Below are 21 T cell receptor beta chains sequenced from a single sample in a study of T cells after yellow fever vaccination. TCRdb re-called the 5' RACE reads through MiXCR, storing one row per CDR3 protein. The repertoire holds about 69,000 distinct CDR3 sequences, roughly 6% seen once, with under 2.5% in the top ten. The starting material was CD4+ T cells sorted from PBMCs, obtained roughly 15 days after the first yellow fever vaccination. Every receptor here comes from a man aged 18 to 30 who received the YFV17D yellow fever vaccine.

This clonotype was counted ten times or more. The rearrangement uses TRBV11-3 and TRBJ2-7; possibly TRBD2 for D (6 bases). Trimming left V 4 bases short and J 5 bases short, with 21 bases between. CDR3 length: 16 residues. Germline V gene sequence: CDR1 SGHNT, CDR2 YENEEA. In nucleotides, the CDR3 is TGTGCCAGCAGCTCCCTGCGGAGGGGTGCTCACCACGAGCAGTACGTC. Protein sequence: CASSSLRRGAHHEQYV.

Many counts were recorded for this clonotype. This sequence joins TRBV5-6 and TRBJ2-4; D uncertain. V was pared by 3 bases and J by 7 bases, with 8 bases between. The CDR3 is 12 residues long. Germline V gives CDR1 SGHDT, CDR2 YYEEEE. CDR3 residues: CASSSTLNIQYF. Here the CDR3 DNA reads TGTGCCAGCAGCTCAACTTTGAACATTCAGTACTTC. The complete variable domain, with remaining parts taken from reference TRBV5-6 and TRBJ2-4, reads DAGVTQSPTHLIKTRGQQVTLRCSPKSGHDTVSWYQQALGQGPQFIFQYYEEEERQRGNFPDRFSGHQFPNYSSELNVNALLLGDSALYLCASSSTLNIQYFGAGTRLSVL.

Points on this clonotype: Just one base apart from a much larger clone, this may be a read error. The rearrangement links TRBV23-1 to TRBJ2-7; tentative D call: TRBD1 (6 bases). Being an ORF, TRBV23-1 has a function that is uncertain. The CDR3 totals 14 residues. The CDR3 here is CASSPQGPGYVQYF. Written as DNA, the CDR3 is TGCGCCAGCAGTCCTCAGGGGCCAGGGTACGTGCAGTACTTC.

This clonotype was seen repeatedly, ten times or more. The chain carries TRBV25-1 and TRBJ1-1; no firm D call. Trimming took 4 bases from V and 8 from J, leaving 11 bases between them. Germline lookup yields CDR1 MGHDK and CDR2 SYGVNS. This CDR3 has 12 amino acids. As DNA, the CDR3 is TGTGCCAGCAGTGGCCAACCAGGAGAAGCTTTCTTT. Translation gives CASSGQPGEAFF.

The table lists this clonotype with many counts. The chain carries TRBV2 and TRBJ2-5; 9 bases line up with TRBD1. Germline-derived CDR1 and CDR2 are SNHLY and FYNNEI. CDR3 size: 14 residues. V was pared by 7 bases and J by 5 bases, with 8 bases of the junction left unmatched. CDR3 nucleotide sequence: TGTGCCAGCATCCCGGACAGGGGTAGGGAGACCCAGTACTTC. It encodes CASIPDRGRETQYF.

As for this clonotype: A much larger clone differs from this one at a single base, so this may be a read error. The chain combines TRBV10-3 with TRBJ1-3; D remains unclear. CDR1 and CDR2 (germline): ENHRY, SYGVKD. The CDR3 sequence is 14 residues long. CDR3 bases: TGTACCATCAGTAATAGTGTCTCTGGAAACACCATATATTTT. This translates into CTISNSVSGNTIYF.

The sample holds many counts of this clonotype. The V gene is TRBV7-2, the J gene TRBJ2-3, with 10 bases that match TRBD2. V was clipped by 7 bases and J by 5 bases; unmatched bases: 9. The germline V gene has CDR1 SGHTA and CDR2 FQGNSA. The CDR3 consists of 15 residues. As DNA, the CDR3 is TGTGCCAGCAACCCTAGCGGGGGCCGGGGAGATACGCAGTATTTT. Translated, it gives CASNPSGGRGDTQYF.

Note on this clonotype: This may be a read error, as it is one base from a much larger clone. The J gene is TRBJ1-4, the V gene TRBV5-1, with D possibly matching TRBD1 (5 bases). This CDR3 has 14 amino acids. V was cut by 0 bases and J by 12 bases, with 15 bases left in between. Germline assignment: CDR1 SGHRS and CDR2 YFSETQ. CDR3 residues: CASSLVMYGGELFF. The CDR3 DNA reads TGCGCCAGCAGCTTGGTAATGTATGGGGGAGAACTGTTTTTT.

The table lists this clonotype with many counts. The chain combines TRBV30 with TRBJ2-4, with D maybe TRBD1 (6 bases). Germline loops: CDR1 GTSNPN, CDR2 SVGIG (reference sequence). V lost 2 bases to trimming and J lost 6 bases, with 11 bases between them. The CDR3 length is 13 residues. The CDR3 loop is CAWSKARGNIQYF. The CDR3 nucleotides are TGTGCCTGGAGTAAGGCCAGGGGAAACATTCAGTACTTC.

Many counts were recorded for this clonotype. The gene calls are TRBV7-8 and TRBJ2-3; no clear D. The CDR3 is 12 amino acids. V was cut by 5 bases and J by 9 bases, with 12 bases left in between. Germline V gene sequence: CDR1 SGHVS, CDR2 FQNEAQ. The CDR3 loop is CASSPPKNTQYF. The CDR3 coding sequence is TGTGCCAGCAGCCCCCCAAAGAACACGCAGTATTTT. The variable domain in full, with the rest retrieved from reference TRBV7-8 and TRBJ2-3, is GAGVSQSPRYKVAKRGQDVALRCDPISGHVSLFWYQQALGQGPEFLTYFQNEAQLDKSGLPSDRFFAERPEGSVSTLKIQRTQQEDSAVYLCASSPPKNTQYFGPGTRLTVL.

This clonotype was found many times. The CDR3 region has the DNA TGTGCCAGCAGCTCTCTACGAGGGGGTACAGATACGCAGTATTTT. This encodes CASSSLRGGTDTQYF. The chain couples TRBV9 to TRBJ2-3; the D gene is possibly TRBD1 (6 bases). The CDR3 is made up of 15 amino acids. The V end lost 4 bases, the J end lost 3 bases, and 15 bases lay between the germline ends. Germline CDR1 and CDR2: SGDLS and YYNGEE.

For this clonotype: An end of the junction differs from the germline gene, which may be a read error. The rearrangement joins TRBV5-5 to TRBJ2-5; D call uncertain. CDR1 and CDR2 (germline): SGHKS, YYEKEE (reference sequence). CDR3 length: 13 residues. DNA for the CDR3: TGTGCCAGCAGATTGGGTAGGGATGAGACCCAGTACTTC. Translation gives CASRLGRDETQYF.

A few counts support this clonotype. The CDR3, as DNA: TGTGCCAGCAGCTTGGGGGGAAACACAGGGGATACGCAGTATTTT. Translated, it gives CASSLGGNTGDTQYF. The V and J genes are TRBV5-4 and TRBJ2-3; tentative D call: TRBD1 (6 bases). The V gene lost 0 bases and the J gene lost 6 bases, with 14 bases spanning the gap. This CDR3 contains 15 residues. Germline V gene lookup returns CDR1 SGHNT and CDR2 YYREEE (reference sequence).

This clonotype was observed many times. The V gene is TRBV27, the J gene TRBJ1-3; D gene uncertain. Germline values: CDR1 MNHEY, CDR2 SMNVEV (reference sequence). Trimming took off 2 bases at V and 3 bases at J, with 8 bases between the two ends. This CDR3 has 14 amino acids. The CDR3 is CASSLAAYGNTIYF. As DNA, the CDR3 is TGTGCCAGCAGTTTAGCCGCTTATGGAAACACCATATATTTT.

This clonotype has a count of ten or more. The chain couples TRBV6-5 to TRBJ1-6; the D gene is possibly TRBD1 (6 bases). Trimming removed 10 bases from V and 5 bases from J, with 9 bases in between. CDR1 is MNHEY and CDR2 is SVGAGI in the germline V gene. The CDR3 covers 12 residues. CDR3 sequence (DNA): TGTGCCACATGGGACAATAATTCACCCCTCCACTTT. This codes for CATWDNNSPLHF.

The V gene is TRBV19, the J gene TRBJ1-1; D is unresolved. In germline, CDR1 is LNHDA, CDR2 SQIVND (reference sequence). Trimming pared 1 base from V and 8 bases from J, leaving 11 bases between. The CDR3 is 13 residues long. CDR3 amino acids: CASSIGGNAEAFF. The CDR3 nucleotides read TGTGCCAGTAGTATAGGTGGTAATGCCGAAGCTTTCTTT.

About this clonotype: A much bigger clone sits one base away, suggesting this may be a read error. The V and J genes are TRBV7-2 and TRBJ2-6; tentatively, D is TRBD1 (5 bases). Germline V gives CDR1 SGHTA, CDR2 FQGNSA. The CDR3 runs 18 residues. CDR3 DNA: TGTGCCGGCAGCTTAGCAGGGATCGGTTCCTCTGGGGCCAACGTCCTGACTTTC. Protein sequence: CAGSLAGIGSSGANVLTF.

This clonotype has at least ten counts. V and J are TRBV6-2 or TRBV6-3 and TRBJ2-1; 9 nucleotides line up with TRBD2. The CDR3 is made up of 15 amino acids. Looked up from germline, CDR1 is MNHEY and CDR2 is SVGEGT. V lost 5 bases to trimming and J lost 5 bases; unmatched junction nucleotides: 7. DNA for the CDR3: TGTGCCAGCAGTCCCCTAGCGGGGAATAACAATGAGCAGTTCTTC. Encoded protein: CASSPLAGNNNEQFF.

There are many counts of this clonotype. The V gene is TRBV7-2, the J gene TRBJ2-1; D gene ambiguous. In germline, CDR1 is SGHTA, CDR2 FQGNSA. The V end was cut by 5 bases, the J end by 4 bases, with 15 bases between. This CDR3 is 15 amino acids long. The CDR3 DNA is TGTGCCAGCAGCCACGGGCCCCAGAGATACAATGAGCAGTTCTTC. Translated, it gives CASSHGPQRYNEQFF.

This clonotype was counted many times. The chain uses TRBV3-1 and TRBJ1-2, with TRBD1 as a possible D gene (5 bases). Germline CDR1 LGHDT, CDR2 YNNKEL (reference sequence). Trimming took off 4 bases at V and 4 bases at J, with 16 bases between the two ends. The CDR3 runs 15 residues. The CDR3 region is CASSPRGRAAYGYTF. In DNA form, the CDR3 reads TGTGCCAGCAGCCCACGGGGCAGGGCAGCCTATGGCTACACCTTC.

This clonotype was seen ten or more times. This rearrangement joins TRBV7-2 to TRBJ2-7; possible D gene TRBD1, 6 bases. Germline CDR1 reads SGHTA; CDR2 reads FQGNSA. Trimming removed 3 bases at V and 4 bases at J, with 10 bases between. CDR3 length: 13 residues. CDR3 in DNA: TGTGCCAGCAGCTTTCCGAGGGGGTACGAGCAGTACTTC. Translation: CASSFPRGYEQYF.